This record covers a single T cell receptor beta chain. The antigen remains undetermined. V was trimmed by 9 bases and J by 7 bases, leaving 4 bases between them. This CDR3 has 9 amino acids. These data are taken from a study of glioma-infiltrating T cells after dendritic cell vaccination. The study, taken as a whole, reports: Patients with more pretreatment TILs had longer time to progression and survival.

Amplification used 60 V beta primers and 13 J beta primers. Data came from immunoSEQ multiplex PCR; TCRdb stores just in-frame clones and leaves some out. In the table there are about 92,000 clones, around 84% of which are singletons. Only patients with spare fresh-frozen tumor and over two years of follow-up were included. Blood PBMC samples: pre-vaccination, two weeks post third vaccination, and at tumor progression. The specimen comprised blood, sampled before dendritic cell vaccination. The TCR comes from a human donor with glioblastoma. The chain is built from TRBV23-1 and TRBJ2-1; unclear D gene. TRBV23-1 is classed as an ORF, of uncertain function. The CDR3 is CASRNEQFF. The CDR3 nucleotides read TGCGCCAGTAGAAATGAGCAGTTCTTC.